What follows are 15 T cell receptor beta chains derived from one specimen sequenced in a study of blood T cell dynamics during melanoma immunotherapy. Time point specified: week 3, after first cycle of checkpoint inhibitor. Here immunoSEQ multiplex PCR was the method, and the copy in TCRdb shows in-frame clones only, minus some. The sample shows about 7,600 clones, about 88% of them seen only once. The specimen was blood, collected from a patient treated with checkpoint blockade. These receptors were obtained from a human donor with melanoma.

The rearrangement links TRBV20-1 to TRBJ1-1, with D possibly matching TRBD1 (5 bases). The CDR3 consists of 11 residues. Per germline, CDR1 DFQATT and CDR2 SNEGSKA (reference sequence). V lost 7 bases, J lost 1 base, and 7 bases lay in between. CDR3 coding DNA: TGCAGTGTTACAGGGAACACTGAAGCTTTCTTT. Translating it yields CSVTGNTEAFF.

V is TRBV30 and J is TRBJ1-2; 7 bases map to TRBD1. The germline V gene encodes CDR1 GTSNPN and CDR2 SVGIG (reference sequence). The CDR3 has 12 amino acids. Trimming cost V 5 bases and J 4 bases; bases outside gene matches: 4. The CDR3 here is CAWGDSFYGYTF. As DNA, the CDR3 is TGTGCCTGGGGGGACAGTTTCTATGGCTACACCTTC.

V usage is TRBV7-9 and J usage is TRBJ1-1; D is perhaps TRBD1 (5 bases). The CDR3 is 13 residues long. Germline CDR1 reads SEHNR; CDR2 reads FQNEAQ (reference sequence). The V end lost 2 bases, the J end lost 5 bases, and 9 bases lay between the germline ends. DNA for the CDR3: TGTGCCAGCAGCTTAACAGGACGGACTGAAGCTTTCTTT. Translation gives CASSLTGRTEAFF.

The rearrangement joins TRBV5-6 to TRBJ1-2, with D possibly TRBD1 on 6 matching bases. V was pared by 1 base and J by 6 bases, with 16 bases between. In germline, CDR1 is SGHDT, CDR2 YYEEEE. This CDR3 region has 15 residues. DNA for the CDR3: TGTGCCAGCAGCTTGTTCTCAGGGGAGCGGCATGGCTACACCTTC. Translating gives CASSLFSGERHGYTF.

The chain has TRBV10-3 and TRBJ1-5; D might be TRBD1 (5 bases). Germline V gene lookup returns CDR1 ENHRY and CDR2 SYGVKD. V dropped 9 bases and J dropped 11 bases, with 14 bases sitting between them. The CDR3 is made up of 11 amino acids. The CDR3 region is CAIGAEGTQHF. CDR3 DNA: TGTGCCATTGGGGCCGAGGGGACCCAGCATTTT.

The rearrangement links TRBV6-5 to TRBJ2-7; D might be TRBD2 (5 bases). Germline V gene sequence: CDR1 MNHEY, CDR2 SVGAGI. The ends were cut back, 0 bases at V and 3 bases at J, with 12 bases in the middle. CDR3 length: 15 amino acids. This CDR3 reads CASSYSILANYEQYF. The CDR3 DNA reads TGTGCCAGCAGTTACTCGATTTTAGCGAACTACGAGCAGTACTTC.

V gene TRBV6-1 combines with J gene TRBJ1-3, with 7 bases identical to TRBD1. CDR1 and CDR2 (germline): MNHNS, SASEGT. The CDR3 contains 15 residues. Germline trimming cut 4 bases from V and 0 bases from J; bases unmatched to any gene: 3. The CDR3 region has the DNA TGTGCCAGCAGTGTGGGACAGAGCTCTGGAAACACCATATATTTT. It yields the protein CASSVGQSSGNTIYF.

CDR3 sequence reads: CASSLTGQGNSPLHF. CDR3 nucleotide sequence: TGTGCCAGCAGCCTGACGGGACAGGGGAATTCACCCCTCCACTTT. The chain employs TRBV2 and TRBJ1-6; TRBD1 agrees at 10 bases. Trimming took 6 bases from V and 7 from J; bases not matched to a gene: 6. Germline-derived CDR1 and CDR2 are SNHLY and FYNNEI. The CDR3 covers 15 residues.

The V and J genes are TRBV10-3 and TRBJ1-1; 9 nucleotides agree with TRBD1. This CDR3 comprises 16 residues. J lost 2 bases, V lost 8 bases, and 12 bases had no gene match. Per germline, CDR1 ENHRY and CDR2 SYGVKD. Here the CDR3 DNA reads TGTGCCATCCGCGGCTGGGAGGGACAGGGAAACACTGAAGCTTTCTTT. As protein: CAIRGWEGQGNTEAFF.

The chain combines TRBV6-1 with TRBJ1-2; no definite D call. This CDR3 region has 12 residues. Germline V gene sequence: CDR1 MNHNS, CDR2 SASEGT. The V end lost 6 bases, the J end lost 3 bases, and 8 bases lay between the germline ends. The CDR3 sequence: CASRVPYYGYTF. CDR3 bases: TGTGCCAGCAGGGTACCCTACTATGGCTACACCTTC.

V and J are TRBV7-2 and TRBJ2-7, with a weak D call TRBD2 (5 bases). The germline gives CDR1 SGHTA, CDR2 FQGNSA. Deletions cut 1 base from V and 0 bases from J, with 10 bases between. There are 15 residues in the CDR3. For the CDR3, the DNA is TGTGCCAGCAGCTTAGTAGAGCGGCCCTCCTACGAGCAGTACTTC. Protein sequence: CASSLVERPSYEQYF.

The genes are TRBV13 and TRBJ2-5; 7 nucleotides match TRBD2. The J call is uncertain, as TRBJ2-7 better fits the DNA end. Looked up from germline, CDR1 is PRHDT and CDR2 is FYEKMQ (reference sequence). CDR3 length: 16 residues. The CDR3 DNA is TGTGCCAGCAGCTTACAAGCGGGGACCTTCTCCTACGAGCAGTACTTC. The encoded protein is CASSLQAGTFSYEQYF.

The J gene is TRBJ2-5, the V gene TRBV4-2; 8 bases are a match to TRBD1. The J call is in doubt because the DNA end fits TRBJ2-7 better. CDR3 size: 14 residues. From germline, CDR1 is LGHNA and CDR2 YNFKEQ. CDR3 DNA: TGTGCCAGCAGTTCTAGGGACAGGCCCTTCGAGCAGTACTTC. Its protein is CASSSRDRPFEQYF.

This clone turned up a few times. The rearrangement joins TRBV19 to TRBJ1-1; tentative D call: TRBD1 (5 bases). This CDR3 contains 16 residues. Trimming stripped 0 bases from V and 0 bases from J, with 11 bases between. Germline values: CDR1 LNHDA, CDR2 SQIVND (reference sequence). The CDR3 sequence is CASSIDPRDMNTEAFF. CDR3 sequence (DNA): TGTGCCAGTAGTATAGACCCCAGGGATATGAACACTGAAGCTTTCTTT.

The chain links TRBV5-1 to TRBJ2-7; unclear D gene. This CDR3 has 15 residues. V lost 1 base to trimming and J lost 0 bases, with 11 bases between them. Germline CDR1 is SGHRS and CDR2 is YFSETQ. The CDR3 spells CASSLKKLGSYEQYF. In DNA form, the CDR3 reads TGCGCCAGCAGCTTGAAGAAGTTGGGCTCCTACGAGCAGTACTTC.